This paragraph covers one T cell receptor (beta chain) sequence. Its recognized antigen is unknown. No much larger clonotype is one base removed from it; base qualities were not supplied. These data come from a study of shared clonotypes between healthy human individuals (dated by TCRdb to about 2020). Describing the broader study: A few men and a couple of women, aged 18 to 49 years, made up the cohort. Per donor, three plates each were used for CD4 naive and CD4 memory, two for CD8 naive, and one for CD8 memory. To estimate repertoire size and how much clonotype sharing occurs between individuals, the study deeply sequenced the blood TCR repertoires of 4 to 6 healthy adults. Libraries were prepared and TCR repertoires were sequenced by different laboratories using diverse techniques, in order to increase sequencing depth and limit assay-specific biases. Between about 0.8 and 8.9 billion PBMCs per donor were obtained by leukapheresis.

Overall study outcomes, separate from this receptor: Clonotypes shared by all four sorted-subset donors showed higher generation probabilities than non-shared clonotypes. Incomplete sequencing was indicated by rarefaction of sorted-subset datasets, despite the large sequencing depth. Because the study included only a small number of donors, the genetic and exposure-history diversity represented was limited. When a handful of donors were compared, the shared fraction of clonotypes was around 5% for naive CD4, roughly 3.4% for naive CD8, 2% to 2.5% for memory CD4, and 0.35% to 0.4% for memory CD8. Pairwise subsampling indicated that sequencing depth was expected to affect the degree of clonotype sharing among donors. Naive subsets generally had larger estimated clonotype richness than memory subsets. Only blood was sampled, and tissue TCR repertoires likely differ from those in blood.

Donors were healthy HIV-negative adults with no recently reported acute infections or vaccinations. Every donor was a Caucasian adult living in Nashville, Tennessee, USA. CD4+ T cells were enriched by magnetic negative selection; naive cells were then positively selected on CD45RA, and the negative fraction formed the memory subset. Blood was obtained by leukapheresis, after which PBMCs were separated by Ficoll-Histopaque density gradient centrifugation and cryopreserved in liquid nitrogen vapor phase. Purity and quantity of every magnetically sorted T cell population were checked by analytical flow cytometry. Each sorted fraction had its genomic DNA isolated and then quantified by UV absorbance on a Nanodrop 2000c. CDR1 and CDR2 are drawn from the germline V gene: MGHDK, SYGVNS. Reading from cysteine to phenylalanine, the CDR3 counts 12 amino acids. The only DNA kept is the CDR3, 36 bases in frame from the first base. Clipping removes 6 bases from V and 3 bases from J, with 0 as the unmatched junction base count.

TCR CDR3 regions were amplified from genomic DNA by multiplex PCR using the deep immunoSEQ assay. Genomic DNA extracted from each cell subset was distributed evenly over all wells of several immunoSEQ 96-well plates, and each plate served as one replicate. Each replicate PCR for sorted subsets received about 210 ng genomic DNA, equal to roughly 30,000 T cell genomes. Purified libraries were measured with a Qubit 3.0 fluorometer, size-checked on a Bioanalyzer 2100, and measured again with the KAPA Library Quantification kit. Each immunoSEQ 96-well plate was sequenced on its own single-read 150-cycle Illumina NextSeq 550 flow cell. The original pipeline was this. Because only junctional sequences without quality scores were contained in the immunoSEQ output, filtering matching that applied to full-length reads could not be performed. To assign V/J genes and CDR3, sequences were annotated against IMGT germline references using PyIR, a Python wrapper for IgBLAST v1.9. Reads were filtered out if the reads had weak V/J assignments (E-value above 1e-6), no CDR3, stop codons, out-of-frame junctions, or ambiguous translated residues. A V3J clonotype was defined by an identical inferred V gene, J gene, and CDR3 amino acid sequence. Percentage overlap between repertoires was computed as shared unique clonotypes divided by the size of the smaller repertoire. RTK rarefaction, the Chao1 estimator, and Recon v2.1 estimates of unobserved clonotypes were used to assess repertoire richness. For all TCRbeta clonotypes obtained by the gDNA method from a few donors, generation probabilities were computed with OLGA. TCRdb mirrors the immuneACCESS table, restricted to in-frame sequences. Some clones are absent from its copies; in checked studies, under half trace to an unresolved V gene, and the reason for the others is unknown. From that table come the V and J calls and clone size; the DNA was used to work out D and trimming. This sample comprises about 2 million clones, 95% of them detected only once. The top ten clonotypes cover under 0.15% of the sample.

This chain is built from TRBV25-1 and TRBJ2-7; 9 nucleotides in the junction match TRBD1. The sequence derives from a man between 18 and 35 years old in good health. The sequenced material came from naive CD4+ T cells sorted from blood. The label giving this sample's cell subset or site can be read as: CD45RA+ positively selected. The nucleotide sequence reads as follows: TGTGCCAGCAGGGACAGGGGCTACGAGCAGTACTTC. Translation gives CASRDRGYEQYF.